These T cell receptor beta chains were read from a single sample in a study of OX40 agonist ivuxolimab in advanced cancers. TCRdb's copy holds only in-frame clones and misses some; the assay was immunoSEQ multiplex PCR. Of 82,000 or so clones in the sample, 92% were seen once. The sample was CD4+ or CD8+ T cells sorted from blood, taken in a trial of the OX40 agonist ivuxolimab. These receptors all stem from an adult with an advanced solid tumor such as melanoma, head and neck, liver or kidney cancer. Each CDR3 is given with its conserved first and last residue. A D gene is named only where the DNA matches it firmly. Clone size, where shown, is once, few, many, or a class for clones that have expanded.

DNA: TGTGCCAGTAGTATGGAGGGGGGACTATATGGCTACACCTTC
CDR3: CASSMEGGLYGYTF
J: TRBJ1-2
V: TRBV19
size: -
D: -

DNA: TGTGCCAGCAGCTTTGATTCAGGGACTTTCTACGAGCAGTACTTC
CDR3: CASSFDSGTFYEQYF
J: TRBJ2-7
V: TRBV5-4
size: -
D: -

DNA: TGTGCCAGCAGCTTAGGGGCGGCGGGGCTGAACACTGAAGCTTTCTTT
CDR3: CASSLGAAGLNTEAFF
J: TRBJ1-1
V: TRBV11-2
size: -
D: -

DNA: TGTGCCATCAGTGAAATCGAGACAGATACGCAGTATTTT
CDR3: CAISEIETDTQYF
J: TRBJ2-3
V: TRBV10-3
size: -
D: -

DNA: TGTGCCAGCAGCTTAGCCGGAGAGGGTACTGAAGCTTTCTTT
CDR3: CASSLAGEGTEAFF
J: TRBJ1-1
V: TRBV7-9
size: once
D: -

DNA: TGTGCCAGTAGTTTCGGGCTGTACTACGAGCAGTACTTC
CDR3: CASSFGLYYEQYF
J: TRBJ2-7
V: TRBV19
size: once
D: -

DNA: TGTGCCAGCAGCCGAGCCTCCCTAAGGAATAGGGAGACAGATACGCAGTATTTT
CDR3: CASSRASLRNRETDTQYF
J: TRBJ2-3
V: TRBV14
size: -
D: -

DNA: TGTGCCAGCAGCGTAGGATTGGGGCCAACTAATGAAAAACTGTTTTTT
CDR3: CASSVGLGPTNEKLFF
J: TRBJ1-4
V: TRBV9
size: -
D: -

DNA: TGTGCCAGCAGCCAAGAAAGAGTTCTGAGCACGCAGTATTTT
CDR3: CASSQERVLSTQYF
J: TRBJ2-3
V: TRBV14
size: -
D: -

DNA: TGTGCCAGCAGCCGGGCACGGGGGATTAACTCTGGGGCCAACGTCCTGACTTTC
CDR3: CASSRARGINSGANVLTF
J: TRBJ2-6
V: TRBV5-6
size: -
D: -

DNA: TGTGCCAGAAGCTTGGATGGGCACAGGTGCTCCTACAATGAGCAGTTCTTC
CDR3: CARSLDGHRCSYNEQFF
J: TRBJ2-1
V: TRBV5-3
size: -
D: -

DNA: TGTGCCAGCAGTGGTTCGGCGGAGTCGCCCCGGTACTTC
CDR3: CASSGSAESPRYF
J: TRBJ2-5
V: TRBV6-1
size: -
D: -

DNA: TGTGCCAGCATCCGGACTAGCGGGACAGGTGGTGAGCAGTTCTTC
CDR3: CASIRTSGTGGEQFF
J: TRBJ2-1
V: TRBV7-9
size: -
D: TRBD2

DNA: TGTGCCAGCAGCTTAGAAGTTTGGGAAGGAAACACCATATATTTT
CDR3: CASSLEVWEGNTIYF
J: TRBJ1-3
V: TRBV7-9
size: -
D: -

DNA: TGTGCCTGGAGTGATGTCACACCTGCAACTAATGAAAAACTGTTTTTT
CDR3: CAWSDVTPATNEKLFF
J: TRBJ1-4
V: TRBV30
size: -
D: -

DNA: TGTGCCAGCAGTGAATATAACAGGGAAGGACGGTTTCGGGAGACCCAGTACTTC
CDR3: CASSEYNREGRFRETQYF
J: TRBJ2-5
V: TRBV25-1
size: -
D: -

DNA: TGTGCCAGCTCACCCAGGGACAGGCCGTACGAGCAGTACTTC
CDR3: CASSPRDRPYEQYF
J: TRBJ2-7
V: TRBV18
size: -
D: TRBD1

DNA: TGTGCCATCAGTGAGTCGCCTAGCATCTATGAGCAGTTCTTC
CDR3: CAISESPSIYEQFF
J: TRBJ2-1
V: TRBV10-3
size: -
D: -

DNA: TGTGCCAGCAGTTTTACCACAGGGCGAAATACGCAGTATTTT
CDR3: CASSFTTGRNTQYF
J: TRBJ2-3
V: TRBV28
size: -
D: -

DNA: TGTGCCAGCAGTGAAATCGGCGGCAGCTCCTACGAGCAGTACTTC
CDR3: CASSEIGGSSYEQYF
J: TRBJ2-7
V: TRBV6-1
size: few
D: -

DNA: TGTGCCAGCAGTTTCCTAGCTGGAGTGGTGAACACTGAAGCTTTCTTT
CDR3: CASSFLAGVVNTEAFF
J: TRBJ1-1
V: TRBV28
size: -
D: -

DNA: TGTGCCAGCAGTCCCGGGACTCAAACGTACTTC
CDR3: CASSPGTQTYF
J: TRBJ2-7
V: TRBV28
size: -
D: -

DNA: TGTGCCAGCAGTGAAACCCGCACAGATACGCAGTATTTT
CDR3: CASSETRTDTQYF
J: TRBJ2-3
V: TRBV6-4
size: -
D: -

DNA: TGTGCCAGCAGTACTGTGACAGGTTTGAATTCACCCCTCCACTTT
CDR3: CASSTVTGLNSPLHF
J: TRBJ1-6
V: TRBV27
size: -
D: -

DNA: TGTGCCAGCTCACGAACCGAAAATCAGCCCCAGCATTTT
CDR3: CASSRTENQPQHF
J: TRBJ1-5
V: TRBV18
size: -
D: -

DNA: TGTGCCAGCAGCCCCCCCCCGGGTCCCACCGGGGAGCTGTTTTTT
CDR3: CASSPPPGPTGELFF
J: TRBJ2-2
V: TRBV11-2
size: -
D: -

DNA: TGTGCCAGTAGTGTCTGGGGCAATCAGCCCCAGCATTTT
CDR3: CASSVWGNQPQHF
J: TRBJ1-5
V: TRBV19
size: -
D: -

DNA: TGTGCCACCTACGGACACCCCCCCCTCTATGAGCAGTTCTTC
CDR3: CATYGHPPLYEQFF
J: TRBJ2-1
V: TRBV19
size: -
D: -

DNA: TGCAGCGTTGAACCTATATTGCAGGGGACAGGGACCACTGAAGCTTTCTTT
CDR3: CSVEPILQGTGTTEAFF
J: TRBJ1-1
V: TRBV29-1
size: -
D: TRBD1

DNA: TGTGCCAGCAGCTTTGGTGCAGGGGGGCCCCTTAGCACAGATACGCAGTATTTT
CDR3: CASSFGAGGPLSTDTQYF
J: TRBJ2-3
V: TRBV7-2
size: few
D: -

DNA: TGTGCCAGCCCCCTGGGGACACCTTCCATCAACACTGAAGCTTTCTTT
CDR3: CASPLGTPSINTEAFF
J: TRBJ1-1
V: TRBV5-8
size: -
D: -

DNA: TGTGCCAGCAGCTCCACGACAGGGATAGCTGAAGCTTTCTTT
CDR3: CASSSTTGIAEAFF
J: TRBJ1-1
V: TRBV28
size: once
D: TRBD1

DNA: TGTGCCAGCTCACCTGCAGGGGGGGCCACTGAAGCTTTCTTT
CDR3: CASSPAGGATEAFF
J: TRBJ1-1
V: TRBV18
size: -
D: TRBD1

DNA: TGTGCCAGCAGCTTCGTATGGGGGAGTAAAGATACGCAGTATTTT
CDR3: CASSFVWGSKDTQYF
J: TRBJ2-3
V: TRBV6-5
size: -
D: -

DNA: TGCGCCAGCAGCTTGGTGGGCCTGGGGTCTGGAAACACCATATATTTT
CDR3: CASSLVGLGSGNTIYF
J: TRBJ1-3
V: TRBV5-1
size: -
D: -

DNA: TGTGCCAGCAGCCGGGGGCGCTCTGGGGCCAACGTCCTGACTTTC
CDR3: CASSRGRSGANVLTF
J: TRBJ2-6
V: TRBV7-3
size: -
D: -

DNA: TGTGCCAGCAGCTCATCAACCGGGACAGGGGGTGGGGCAGATACGCAGTATTTT
CDR3: CASSSSTGTGGGADTQYF
J: TRBJ2-3
V: TRBV13
size: -
D: TRBD1

DNA: TGCGCCAGCACCAACAGGGGGTATGGCTACACCTTC
CDR3: CASTNRGYGYTF
J: TRBJ1-2
V: TRBV10-2
size: -
D: TRBD1

DNA: TGCGCCAGCAGCCTAACCGGGACAGGGGGCTATAATTCACCCCTCCACTTT
CDR3: CASSLTGTGGYNSPLHF
J: TRBJ1-6
V: TRBV5-1
size: -
D: TRBD1

DNA: TGTGCCAGCAGCTTTCAGGGCCGCACTGAAGCTTTCTTT
CDR3: CASSFQGRTEAFF
J: TRBJ1-1
V: TRBV7-9
size: -
D: -